These 32 T cell receptor beta chains originate from one sample sequenced in a study of Tregs in tolerant kidney transplant recipients (dated by TCRdb to about 2019). Taken with the paper, the label for time point translates to: blood sample drawn before combined kidney and bone marrow transplant. Library creation used the immunoSEQ multiplex PCR assay. TCRdb took over this immuneACCESS table, retaining in-frame rearrangements with V and J assigned. Such tables are incomplete; in checked studies, under half of the missing clones stem from an unresolved V gene, and the remainder is unexplained. The sample's table lists a count of about 48,000 clones. The top ten constitute about 0.82% of the sample. Sequencing used CD4+ T cells from blood, obtained before the transplant. The source of these receptors is a human donor who received a combined kidney and bone marrow transplant.

Turning to this clone: The sequenced fragment ends 3 residues before the CDR3 boundary, so the rest is inferred from the germline J gene. This chain connects TRBV19 to TRBJ1-5; D is uncertain. Germline lookup yields CDR1 LNHDA and CDR2 SQIVND (reference sequence). This CDR3 is built from 16 residues. V lost 1 base and J lost 1, with 11 bases in between. CDR3 amino acids: CASSIGSRPSNQPQHF. The covered CDR3 bases are TGTGCCAGTAGTATAGGGTCTAGACCGAGCAATCAGCCC.

With regard to this clone: The CDR3 goes on 3 residues after the read ends, and that part is filled in from the germline J gene. This chain links TRBV30 with TRBJ2-5; the match to TRBD1 covers 8 bases. V shed 0 bases and J 4 bases; nucleotides not matched to a gene: 1. The CDR3 is made up of 13 amino acids. CDR1 GTSNPN and CDR2 SVGIG come from the germline V gene (reference sequence). The covered CDR3 bases are TGTGCCTGGAGTGTAGACAGGGGAGAGACC. Protein product: CAWSVDRGET. The complete CDR3 protein is CAWSVDRGETQYF.

Incomplete CDR3 DNA: TGTGCCAGTAGTCGTCCCGGGACAGGGGGCCTCAGCTATGGC. As protein: CASSRPGTGGLSYG. The whole CDR3 is CASSRPGTGGLSYGYTF. The rearrangement joins TRBV19 to TRBJ1-2, with 12 bases matching TRBD1. The read stops 3 residues short of the end of the CDR3; the missing end is completed from the germline J gene. The V gene end was trimmed by 5 bases and the J gene end by 4 bases; junction bases not matched to a gene: 11. The CDR3 length is 17 residues. Germline V gene data show CDR1 as LNHDA and CDR2 as SQIVND (reference sequence).

CDR3 region: CASSQGPQGTLFEQYF. CDR3 bases read: TGCGCCAGCAGTCAAGGGCCCCAGGGGACCTTATTCGAG. V gene TRBV23-1 combines with J gene TRBJ2-7, with D possibly TRBD1 on 6 matching bases. The sequenced fragment ends 3 residues before the CDR3 boundary, so the rest is inferred from the germline J gene. TRBV23-1 is labeled an ORF, and its function is uncertain. Trimming removed 2 bases at V and 6 bases at J, with 20 bases between. The CDR3 spans 16 residues.

About this clone: The CDR3 extends 3 residues past the end of the read, so its final part is completed from the germline J gene. The J gene is TRBJ2-3, the V gene TRBV6-1; no clear D. CDR1 is MNHNS, CDR2 SASEGT, per germline. This CDR3 has 15 amino acids. V lost 4 bases to trimming and J lost 5 bases, with 16 bases between them. The CDR3 sequence is CASSATSRREDTQYF. The CDR3 DNA, read in part, is TGTGCCAGCAGTGCCACGAGCCGTCGAGAAGATACG.

Of note for this clone: The observed sequence ends 3 residues before the CDR3 terminus, with the missing tail filled in from the germline J gene. The J gene is TRBJ2-2, the V gene TRBV5-1; 10 nucleotides agree with TRBD2. V shed 4 bases and J 0 bases; nucleotides not matched to a gene: 12. This CDR3 contains 19 residues. Per germline, CDR1 SGHRS and CDR2 YFSETQ. The part of the CDR3 DNA that was read is TGCGCCAGCAGCCCCTGGACTAGCGGCTCCTTCGCGAACACCGGGGAG. Translated, it gives CASSPWTSGSFANTGE. The CDR3 as a whole reads CASSPWTSGSFANTGELFF.

About this clone: The junction shows a germline mismatch at one end, possibly a read error. The read comes to an end 3 residues before the CDR3 does, leaving the germline J gene to fill in the end. The genes are TRBV19 and TRBJ1-1; 7 nucleotides line up with TRBD1. The CDR3 is 16 residues long. The germline CDR1 and CDR2 sequences are LNHDA and SQIVND (reference sequence). The covered CDR3 bases are TGTGGCAGTAGTATAGGACTCCTCAGGGGGAAGGGTGAA. This codes for CGSSIGLLRGKGE. From start to end, the CDR3 is CGSSIGLLRGKGEAFF.

With regard to this clone: The read ends 3 residues shy of where the CDR3 ends; the end is completed using the germline J gene. The chain employs TRBV29-1 and TRBJ2-1; TRBD2 aligns across 14 bases. Trimming at V came to 7 bases and at J to 4 bases, leaving 6 bases not matched to a gene. This CDR3 is 15 amino acids long. Germline V lookup: CDR1 SQVTM, CDR2 ANQGSEA. CDR3 residues: CSGRLAGGPYNEQFF. CDR3 DNA (partial): TGCAGCGGACGACTAGCGGGGGGGCCTTACAATGAG.

As to this clone: The sequence runs out 3 residues before the end of the CDR3; the remainder is reconstructed from the germline J gene. V and J are TRBV5-1 and TRBJ2-2; tentatively, D is TRBD1 or TRBD2 (5 bases each). CDR3 length: 16 residues. Germline V gene lookup returns CDR1 SGHRS and CDR2 YFSETQ. Between the trimmed V and J ends, which lost 0 bases and 3 bases, there was a span of 12 bases. This CDR3 is CASSLEPEGYTGELFF. The sequenced part of the CDR3 DNA is TGCGCCAGCAGCTTGGAGCCAGAGGGGTACACCGGGGAG.

Comments on this clone: The sequence runs out 3 residues before the end of the CDR3; the remainder is reconstructed from the germline J gene. The chain uses TRBV10-2 and TRBJ2-7; D is possibly TRBD1 (5 bases). The germline gives CDR1 WSHSY, CDR2 SAAADI. The CDR3 is 13 residues long. Trimming removed 9 bases from V and 0 bases from J, with 12 bases in between. Partial CDR3 DNA: TGCGCCAGTAGGGGCGCTAGCTCCTACGAG. Protein product: CASRGASSYE. The CDR3 as a whole reads CASRGASSYEQYF.

A word on this clone: The read ends 3 residues shy of where the CDR3 ends; the end is completed using the germline J gene. The chain recombines TRBV18 with TRBJ2-7; 10 bases line up with TRBD2. Germline V gene data show CDR1 as KGHSH and CDR2 as LQKENI. Unmatched junction bases numbered 8, after V lost 6 bases and J lost 3 bases. The CDR3 extends over 15 amino acids. The CDR3 spells CASSQGTSANYEQYF. The covered CDR3 bases are TGTGCCAGCTCGCAAGGGACTAGCGCAAACTACGAG.

In regard to this clone: The CDR3 end is not reached by the read, which stops 3 residues before it; the germline J gene fills it in. This sequence joins TRBV20-1 and TRBJ1-6; perhaps TRBD1 as D (5 bases). Germline assignment: CDR1 DFQATT and CDR2 SNEGSKA (reference sequence). The V end was cut by 0 bases, the J end by 3 bases, with 9 bases between. This CDR3 comprises 15 residues. CDR3 bases read: TGCAGTGCTAGAGATCTCAGGGACTATAATTCACCC. It translates to CSARDLRDYNSP. The CDR3 in its entirety is CSARDLRDYNSPLHF.

A word on this clone: Read data end 3 residues before the CDR3 end; the end is taken from the germline J gene. The chain is built from TRBV19 and TRBJ2-7; 9 positions agree with TRBD1. Germline V gene lookup returns CDR1 LNHDA and CDR2 SQIVND (reference sequence). This CDR3 spans 15 amino acids. V trimming: 3 bases; J trimming: 2 bases; junction bases outside the gene matches: 5. The CDR3 sequence: CASSMGGTGPYEQYF. The covered CDR3 bases are TGTGCCAGTAGTATGGGCGGGACAGGGCCCTACGAG.

For this clone: The sequence runs out 3 residues before the end of the CDR3; the remainder is reconstructed from the germline J gene. This chain links TRBV7-9 with TRBJ2-2, with D maybe TRBD2 (5 bases). Per the germline V gene, CDR1 is SEHNR and CDR2 is FQNEAQ (reference sequence). This CDR3 is built from 14 residues. V was pared by 5 bases and J by 4 bases, with 11 bases between. The CDR3 loop reads CASSKWSGTGELFF. The covered CDR3 bases are TGTGCCAGCAGCAAATGGAGCGGCACCGGGGAG.

As concerns this clone: Read sequence stops 3 residues before the CDR3 end, and the germline J gene provides the missing end. The rearrangement links TRBV6-1 to TRBJ2-3; D possibly corresponds to TRBD1 (6 bases). CDR3 size: 12 residues. The germline gives CDR1 MNHNS, CDR2 SASEGT. CDR3 loop: CASSGPQGPQYF. The covered CDR3 bases are TGTGCCAGCAGTGGCCCACAGGGCCCG.

Points on this clone: The read ends 3 residues before the CDR3 terminus; that terminus is restored from the germline J gene. J is TRBJ2-7 and V is TRBV19, with D possibly TRBD2 on 6 matching bases. The CDR3 contains 15 residues. Between the trimmed V and J ends, which lost 4 bases and 4 bases, there was a span of 17 bases. Germline lookup yields CDR1 LNHDA and CDR2 SQIVND (reference sequence). The CDR3 is CASSTPGLPSYEQYF. CDR3 DNA, as far as it was read: TGTGCCAGTAGTACCCCGGGACTTCCTTCGTACGAG.

A note on this clone: The observed sequence ends 3 residues before the CDR3 terminus, with the missing tail filled in from the germline J gene. The rearrangement links TRBV18 to TRBJ1-5; D is possibly TRBD1 (5 bases). V dropped 2 bases and J dropped 3 bases, with 14 bases sitting between them. Germline V gives CDR1 KGHSH, CDR2 LQKENI. This CDR3 has 16 residues. The sequenced part of the CDR3 DNA is TGTGCCAGCTCACCAGGGTCGCAGGGATCCAATCAGCCC. Its translation: CASSPGSQGSNQP. Given in full, the CDR3 is CASSPGSQGSNQPQHF.

A word on this clone: The read gets to within 3 residues of the CDR3 end, and the germline J gene fills in the rest. The chain links TRBV11-2 to TRBJ2-2; D uncertain. The germline V gene encodes CDR1 SGHAT and CDR2 FQNNGV. The CDR3 is 14 residues long. Trimming took off 2 bases at V and 6 bases at J, with 10 bases between the two ends. CDR3 DNA, as far as it was read: TGTGCCAGCAGCTTACGACCGACTGCCGGGGAG. It translates to CASSLRPTAGE. The entire CDR3 sequence reads CASSLRPTAGELFF.

As concerns this clone: The read falls 3 residues short of the CDR3 end, and the missing part is taken from the germline J gene. This chain links TRBV19 with TRBJ1-2; 10 nucleotides line up with TRBD1. CDR1 LNHDA and CDR2 SQIVND come from the germline V gene (reference sequence). The CDR3 consists of 15 residues. CDR3 sequence reads: CASSQGTGVFGGYTF. The covered CDR3 bases are TGTGCCAGTAGTCAAGGGACAGGGGTATTTGGAGGC.

The sequenced part of the CDR3 DNA is TGCAGTGCTAGAGTTCCCCTTACGAGACTAGCGGGAGGGGGAGGTGATACG. Translating gives CSARVPLTRLAGGGGDT. The CDR3 reads in full as CSARVPLTRLAGGGGDTQYF. The chain combines TRBV20-1 with TRBJ2-3; 14 bases align to TRBD2. Sequencing ends 3 residues short of the CDR3 end; the germline J gene provides the rest. V gave up 1 base and J gave up 6 bases; unmatched junction bases: 18. There are 20 residues in the CDR3. CDR1 and CDR2 (germline): DFQATT, SNEGSKA (reference sequence).

The CDR3 sequence: CASSRLAWDTQYF. CDR3 bases read: TGTGCCAGTAGTCGACTAGCGTGGGATACG. The genes are TRBV19 and TRBJ2-3, with TRBD2 identical over 8 bases. The sequenced fragment ends 3 residues before the CDR3 boundary, so the rest is inferred from the germline J gene. The CDR3 consists of 13 residues. The V segment lost 5 bases and the J segment 6 bases; nucleotides outside the gene matches: 4. The germline V gene encodes CDR1 LNHDA and CDR2 SQIVND (reference sequence).

With respect to this clone: The sequenced fragment ends 3 residues before the CDR3 boundary, so the rest is inferred from the germline J gene. V is TRBV10-3 and J is TRBJ1-1; no clear D. Deletions cut 2 bases from V and 4 bases from J, with 11 bases between. Per germline, CDR1 ENHRY and CDR2 SYGVKD. CDR3 size: 14 residues. The sequenced part of the CDR3 DNA is TGTGCCATCAGTGAGCCCAACCGGGGCACTGAA. This translates into CAISEPNRGTE. The CDR3 as a whole reads CAISEPNRGTEAFF.

A remark on this clone: Sequencing ends 3 residues short of the CDR3 end; the germline J gene provides the rest. The chain links TRBV2 to TRBJ2-5; D perhaps matches TRBD1 (5 bases). Germline V lookup: CDR1 SNHLY, CDR2 FYNNEI. There are 13 residues in the CDR3. The CDR3 loop reads CASSEAQGGTQYF. The CDR3 DNA, read in part, is TGTGCCAGCAGTGAAGCCCAGGGCGGAACC.

Regarding this clone: Read data end 3 residues before the CDR3 end; the end is taken from the germline J gene. The genes are TRBV7-9 and TRBJ2-6; D is ambiguous. Germline loops: CDR1 SEHNR, CDR2 FQNEAQ (reference sequence). This CDR3 spans 13 amino acids. V lost 6 bases and J 3 bases, leaving 6 bases between the germline ends. The CDR3 bases that were read are TGTGCCAGCAGTCTCGGTGGGGCCAACGTC. Residues: CASSLGGANV. The full CDR3 protein is CASSLGGANVLTF.

As regards this clone: The read gets to within 3 residues of the CDR3 end, and the germline J gene fills in the rest. The rearrangement joins TRBV19 to TRBJ2-5, with 8 nucleotides matching TRBD1. The CDR3 consists of 15 residues. The ends lost 5 bases at V and 5 bases at J; junction bases unmatched: 10. CDR1 and CDR2 (germline): LNHDA, SQIVND (reference sequence). The covered CDR3 bases are TGTGCCAGTAGTCGGCCCGACAGGGGTCGGGAGACC. This encodes CASSRPDRGRET. The CDR3 in its entirety is CASSRPDRGRETQYF. Full variable domain (missing parts from reference TRBV19 and TRBJ2-5): DGGITQSPKYLFRKEGQNVTLSCEQNLNHDAMYWYRQDPGQGLRLIYYSQIVNDFQKGDIAEGYSVSREKKESFPLTVTSAQKNPTAFYLCASSRPDRGRETQYFGPGTRLLVL.

Notes on this clone: Read coverage stops 3 residues before the CDR3 terminus; the germline J gene supplies the remainder. The gene calls are TRBV5-1 and TRBJ1-3, with D perhaps matching TRBD1 (5 bases). Germline V gene lookup returns CDR1 SGHRS and CDR2 YFSETQ. The CDR3 sequence is 16 residues long. Trimming took 5 bases from V and 0 from J, leaving 15 bases between them. The CDR3: CASRPNTGGSGNTIYF. CDR3 DNA (partial): TGCGCCAGCAGGCCTAACACAGGTGGCTCTGGAAACACC.

Points on this clone: The read ends 3 residues early relative to the CDR3; the germline J gene fills the gap. The chain links TRBV19 to TRBJ2-3, with D tentatively TRBD1 (5 bases). The V gene lost 6 bases and the J gene lost 2 bases, with 12 bases spanning the gap. Germline V lookup: CDR1 LNHDA, CDR2 SQIVND (reference sequence). This CDR3 is built from 14 residues. The covered CDR3 bases are TGTGCCAGTAGCCCCTGGGGCTCCACAGATACG. Its protein is CASSPWGSTDT. The full CDR3 protein reads CASSPWGSTDTQYF.

Details on this clone: The read stops 3 residues short of the end of the CDR3; the missing end is completed from the germline J gene. V usage is TRBV18 and J usage is TRBJ1-2; the match to TRBD1 covers 8 bases. The CDR3 spans 15 residues. The trim removed 5 bases at V and 4 bases at J, leaving 9 bases unmatched. Germline V gene sequence: CDR1 KGHSH, CDR2 LQKENI. CDR3 amino acids: CASSSDRALAYGYTF. CDR3 DNA (partial): TGTGCCAGCTCATCGGACAGGGCGTTGGCCTATGGC.

On this clone: The read is 3 residues too short to cover the CDR3 end, so that end is filled in from the germline J gene. The V gene is TRBV18, the J gene TRBJ2-7; D perhaps matches TRBD1 (7 bases). The CDR3 consists of 15 residues. V lost 6 bases and J lost 6, with 21 bases in between. Germline V gene sequence: CDR1 KGHSH, CDR2 LQKENI. The CDR3 sequence is CASSPLRGEHSEQYF. Partial CDR3 DNA: TGTGCCAGCTCCCCCCTCAGGGGGGAACATTCCGAG.

Points on this clone: With the read ending 3 residues before the CDR3 end, the germline J gene is used to fill in that end. The chain carries TRBV7-9 and TRBJ2-3; 8 positions agree with TRBD2. Per germline, CDR1 SEHNR and CDR2 FQNEAQ (reference sequence). This CDR3 contains 14 residues. V was clipped by 4 bases and J by 3 bases; unmatched bases: 3. The sequenced part of the CDR3 DNA is TGTGCCAGCAGCTCCGGGACTAGAACAGATACG. Translated, it gives CASSSGTRTDT. From start to end, the CDR3 is CASSSGTRTDTQYF. Supplemented by reference TRBV7-9 and TRBJ2-3, the full variable domain reads DTGVSQNPRHKITKRGQNVTFRCDPISEHNRLYWYRQTLGQGPEFLTYFQNEAQLEKSRLLSDRFSAERPKGSFSTLEIQRTEQGDSAMYLCASSSGTRTDTQYFGPGTRLTVL.

On this clone itself: The read gets to within 3 residues of the CDR3 end, and the germline J gene fills in the rest. This rearrangement joins TRBV7-9 to TRBJ2-7, with D possibly matching TRBD1 (6 bases). This CDR3 comprises 15 residues. Trimming took 5 bases from V and 2 from J, leaving 16 bases between them. Looked up from germline, CDR1 is SEHNR and CDR2 is FQNEAQ (reference sequence). The CDR3 loop reads CASSRDTGIPYEQYF. The covered CDR3 bases are TGTGCCAGCAGCCGGGACACAGGGATCCCCTACGAG. The full variable domain, completed using reference TRBV7-9 and TRBJ2-7, is DTGVSQNPRHKITKRGQNVTFRCDPISEHNRLYWYRQTLGQGPEFLTYFQNEAQLEKSRLLSDRFSAERPKGSFSTLEIQRTEQGDSAMYLCASSRDTGIPYEQYFGPGTRLTVT.

Remarks on this clone: The read terminates 3 residues ahead of where the CDR3 ends, so the germline J gene completes it. The rearrangement links TRBV7-2 to TRBJ2-3; D ambiguous. This CDR3 has 13 residues. V was trimmed by 5 bases and J by 4 bases, leaving 10 bases between them. Germline lookup yields CDR1 SGHTA and CDR2 FQGNSA. The part of the CDR3 DNA that was read is TGTGCCAGCAGCACCCGACTCCCAGATACG. Protein sequence: CASSTRLPDT. The CDR3 as a whole reads CASSTRLPDTQYF.